Presented here are 9 T cell receptor beta chains from one specimen sequenced in a study of blood T cell repertoires in COVID-19. Data came from immunoSEQ multiplex PCR; TCRdb stores just in-frame clones and leaves some out. Of hundreds of thousands of clones in the sample, around 90% were seen once. Sequencing used PBMCs or T cells enriched from blood (not recorded which). The origin of the receptors is a woman between 40 and 55 years old with acute COVID-19.

CDR3 protein: CAWSFNRDDYGYTF. The CDR3 DNA reads TGTGCCTGGAGTTTTAACAGGGACGACTATGGCTACACCTTC. The chain has TRBV30 and TRBJ1-2; the D gene is possibly TRBD1 (6 bases). Trimming took off 2 bases at V and 3 bases at J, with 13 bases between the two ends. The length of the CDR3 is 14 residues. Per germline, CDR1 GTSNPN and CDR2 SVGIG (reference sequence).

The chain uses TRBV12-3 or TRBV12-4 and TRBJ2-5; no clear D. The CDR3 has 13 residues. Trimming took 7 bases from V and 0 from J, leaving 9 bases between them. The DNA for the CDR3 is TGTGCCAGCACTAGAGGATACCAAGAGACCCAGTACTTC. Protein: CASTRGYQETQYF.

The chain is built from TRBV5-1 and TRBJ2-7; the match to TRBD1 covers 10 bases. V was pared by 4 bases and J by 6 bases, with 7 bases of the junction left unmatched. CDR1 is SGHRS and CDR2 is YFSETQ in the germline V gene. The CDR3 is 14 amino acids. This chain's CDR3 is CASSLDRGIREQYF. The DNA of the CDR3 is TGCGCCAGCAGCCTGGACAGGGGGATTCGCGAGCAGTACTTC.

The V call is TRBV11-2, the J call TRBJ1-1; perhaps TRBD1 as D (5 bases). The CDR3 spans 15 residues. V lost 5 bases, J lost 7 bases, and 20 bases lay in between. Germline V gene lookup returns CDR1 SGHAT and CDR2 FQNNGV. The CDR3 sequence: CASSRTRARVSEAFF. CDR3 nucleotide sequence: TGTGCCAGCAGCCGAACCAGGGCTCGGGTGAGTGAAGCTTTCTTT. Full variable domain (rest looked up from reference TRBV11-2 and TRBJ1-1): EAGVAQSPRYKIIEKRQSVAFWCNPISGHATLYWYQQILGQGPKLLIQFQNNGVVDDSQLPKDRFSAERLKGVDSTLKIQPAKLEDSAVYLCASSRTRARVSEAFFGQGTRLTVV.

The rearrangement links TRBV5-8 to TRBJ1-6, with D perhaps TRBD1 (6 bases). CDR3 length: 20 residues. The germline V and J ends were trimmed by 0 bases and 0 bases, with 19 bases remaining between them. Germline V gene data show CDR1 as SGHTS and CDR2 as YDEGEE. The CDR3 sequence: CASSLAMGRGVSSYNSPLHF. The CDR3 DNA follows: TGTGCCAGCAGCTTGGCAATGGGCAGGGGCGTCAGCTCCTATAATTCACCCCTCCACTTT.

The V and J genes are TRBV11-2 and TRBJ2-6; 10 nucleotides align to TRBD2. After removal of 5 bases from V and 0 bases from J, the junction contained 1 base not matched to a gene. CDR3 length: 16 residues. Germline loops: CDR1 SGHAT, CDR2 FQNNGV. CDR3 nucleotide sequence: TGTGCCAGCAGCCAGCGGGGGGGCTCTGGGGCCAACGTCCTGACTTTC. Protein product: CASSQRGGSGANVLTF.

The chain links TRBV5-1 to TRBJ2-2, with TRBD2 identical over 8 bases. The CDR3 loop spans 16 amino acids. The V and J ends lost 4 bases and 3 bases, in that order; junction bases with no gene match: 8. Germline CDR1 and CDR2: SGHRS and YFSETQ. CDR3 sequence reads: CASSENPGGDTGELFF. The CDR3 region has the DNA TGCGCCAGCAGCGAGAACCCCGGGGGGGACACCGGGGAGCTGTTTTTT. The whole variable domain, remainder taken from reference TRBV5-1 and TRBJ2-2, is KAGVTQTPRYLIKTRGQQVTLSCSPISGHRSVSWYQQTPGQGLQFLFEYFSETQRNKGNFPGRFSGRQFSNSRSEMNVSTLELGDSALYLCASSENPGGDTGELFFGEGSRLTVL.

The chain carries TRBV7-8 and TRBJ2-7, with D unclear. Trimming left V 8 bases short and J 6 bases short, with 20 bases between. The CDR3 is 14 residues long. The germline CDR1 and CDR2 sequences are SGHVS and FQNEAQ. CDR3 nucleotide sequence: TGTGCCAGCTGTACAGACCTGGGTAGGTGCGAGCAGTACTTC. Its protein is CASCTDLGRCEQYF.

This clone was counted a few times. The chain has TRBV7-8 and TRBJ2-1; D call uncertain. Looked up from germline, CDR1 is SGHVS and CDR2 is FQNEAQ. The CDR3 extends over 14 amino acids. Trimming left V 6 bases short and J 9 bases short, with 18 bases between. The CDR3 here is CASRFGWSSTEQFF. CDR3 DNA: TGTGCCAGCAGGTTTGGTTGGAGTAGCACTGAGCAGTTCTTC.